This T cell receptor beta chain was identified during a study of OX40 agonist ivuxolimab in advanced cancers. Regarding the study in general: Ivuxolimab was a fully human IgG2 agonistic monoclonal antibody targeting the costimulatory receptor OX40 (CD134). Intravenous ivuxolimab was administered to patients every 2 weeks at six dose levels: 0.01, 0.1, 0.3, 1.5, 3 and 10 mg/kg. The monotherapy dose-escalation portion (N of about 50 patients) of the phase I ivuxolimab trial is reported in the paper. Patients were allowed to have had prior anti-PD-1, anti-PD-L1 or anti-CTLA-4 therapy, and less than 45% of the dose-escalation patients had previously received checkpoint inhibitors. The purpose of peripheral TCRbeta sequencing was to test whether ivuxolimab changed TCR sequence diversity and led to clonal T-cell expansion. Three dose-escalation patients achieved partial responses, one with hepatocellular carcinoma and two with cutaneous melanoma. The dose-escalation cohort was around 84% male with a mean age of about 65 years, ranging from roughly 20 to 85. Of the roughly 52 dose-escalation patients, hepatocellular carcinoma was present in about 20, melanoma in approximately 15, renal cell carcinoma in 9 and head and neck cancer in 9.

At the junction V is shortened by 8 bases and J by 4 bases; bases outside the gene matches: 6. As encoded in the germline V gene (reference sequence), CDR1 is SEHNR while CDR2 is FQNEAQ. The CDR3 goes from the cysteine to the phenylalanine over 13 residues. Only the CDR3 part of the read is kept: 39 bases, read in frame from the first base. Notes on this clone: The antigen it binds to is not known. No base quality values were provided; no much bigger clone lies one nucleotide off.

What the research found in general, with its limitations: Low levels of normalized T-cell clonal expansion were also seen in some nonresponding patients. At doses of 0.1 to 3.0 mg/kg, clonal expansion of both CD4+ and CD8+ T cells in blood was seen between baseline and week 6. After ivuxolimab, CD8+ T cells had more expanded clones than CD4+ T cells on average. In the 0.1-3.0 mg/kg groups, partial responders had among the lowest normalized peripheral clonal expansion, particularly in CD8+ T cells. The antigen specificity of the peripheral T cells that underwent clonal expansion was not determined.

To sequence the TCRbeta CDR3 region, genomic DNA was isolated from the sorted cells. The immunoSEQ Assay was used for sequencing of TCRbeta CDR3 regions. TCRdb took over this immuneACCESS table, retaining in-frame rearrangements with V and J assigned. Such tables are incomplete; in checked studies, under half of the missing clones stem from an unresolved V gene, and the remainder is unexplained. For this sample there are 90,000 to 95,000 clones; less than 90% appear just once. The ten largest clonotypes hold 0.95% to 1.2% of the sample. Patients with a history of autoimmune disease or receiving systemic immunosuppression were excluded from the trial. Peripheral blood for TCR sequencing was collected from all dose cohorts at baseline, on cycle 4 day 1, and on cycle 7 day 1. The samples were drawn from a first-in-human, open-label, multicenter phase I dose-escalation trial of ivuxolimab. Adults with locally advanced or metastatic head and neck squamous cell, hepatocellular, melanoma or renal cell carcinoma were enrolled in the trial. Before TCR sequencing, CD4+ T cells and CD8+ T cells from peripheral blood were sorted into separate populations.

Here the sequenced sample was CD4+ or CD8+ T cells sorted from blood, taken in a trial of the OX40 agonist ivuxolimab. The chain links TRBV7-9 with TRBJ2-5, with 8 bases in between that match TRBD2. This clonotype was sampled from an adult with an advanced solid tumor such as melanoma, head and neck, liver or kidney cancer. The CDR3: CASSRGGSETQYF. At the DNA level, the sequence is TGTGCCAGCTCCCGGGGGGGGTCAGAGACCCAGTACTTC.